This entry lists 8 T cell receptor beta chains sequenced from one sample in a study of T cells in Graves' hyperthyroidism and ophthalmopathy. Authors of the study amplified TCR beta CDR3 regions from RNA transcripts. The HTBI primer set was used in a first-round RT-PCR of the TCR CDR3. TCRdb ran MiXCR on the multiplex PCR reads and lists one entry per CDR3 protein. The sample shows approximately 690,000 distinct CDR3 sequences, around 21% of them seen only once. The sample was blood. The source of these receptors is a man aged 25 to 45 with Graves' ophthalmopathy.

The chain uses TRBV20-1 and TRBJ2-3; no definite D call. Germline CDR1 reads DFQATT; CDR2 reads SNEGSKA (reference sequence). The CDR3 has 14 amino acids. Deletions cut 0 bases from V and 3 bases from J, with 10 bases between. CDR3 sequence: CSARDLGPTDTQYF. The DNA of the CDR3 is TGCAGTGCTAGAGACCTAGGACCAACAGATACGCAGTATTTT.

J is TRBJ2-7 and V is TRBV19; possibly TRBD1 or TRBD2 for D (6 bases each). Germline loops: CDR1 LNHDA, CDR2 SQIVND (reference sequence). The CDR3 runs to 15 residues. Trimming removed 4 bases at V and 3 bases at J, with 16 bases between. CDR3 in amino acids: CASSTRLGGNYEQYF. The CDR3 nucleotides read TGTGCCAGTAGTACGAGACTAGGGGGGAACTACGAGCAGTACTTC.

This sequence joins TRBV6-1 and TRBJ2-1; D is perhaps TRBD2 (7 bases). The CDR3 sequence is 15 residues long. The germline V gene encodes CDR1 MNHNS and CDR2 SASEGT. V gave up 5 bases and J gave up 9 bases, with 20 bases separating them. This CDR3 is CASSSGGGGVGEQFF. Here the CDR3 DNA reads TGTGCCAGCAGTTCGGGGGGAGGGGGGGTCGGTGAGCAGTTCTTC.

This clonotype was recorded once. This sequence joins TRBV13 and TRBJ2-3; tentative D call: TRBD2 (5 bases). This CDR3 has 15 residues. V was trimmed by 1 base and J by 4 bases, leaving 12 bases between them. Per the germline V gene, CDR1 is PRHDT and CDR2 is FYEKMQ (reference sequence). CDR3 nucleotides: TGTGCCAGCAGCTTAGAACGGGATATTGCAGATACGCAGTATTTT. It translates to CASSLERDIADTQYF.

This clonotype was seen a handful of times. The chain is built from TRBV19 and TRBJ2-4, with unresolved D. The CDR3 runs to 15 residues. V was cut by 5 bases and J by 2 bases, with 13 bases left in between. Per the germline V gene, CDR1 is LNHDA and CDR2 is SQIVND (reference sequence). DNA for the CDR3: TGTGCCAGTAGTTGGCAGCTCGTTTCCAAAAACATTCAGTACTTC. It specifies CASSWQLVSKNIQYF.

The V gene is TRBV5-4, the J gene TRBJ1-2; D ambiguous. The germline gives CDR1 SGHNT, CDR2 YYREEE (reference sequence). The germline V and J ends were trimmed by 1 base and 4 bases, with 11 bases remaining between them. This CDR3 has 14 amino acids. The CDR3 loop reads CASSLNEGSYGYTF. The CDR3 nucleotides are TGTGCCAGCAGCTTGAATGAGGGCAGCTATGGCTACACCTTC.

This clonotype was seen a few times. DNA of the CDR3: TGTGCCTGGAGACTAACAGGGGTAGAGACCCAGTACTTC. The encoded protein is CAWRLTGVETQYF. The chain couples TRBV30 to TRBJ2-5; 7 positions match TRBD1. CDR1 is GTSNPN, CDR2 SVGIG, per germline (reference sequence). With 3 bases clipped from V and 4 bases from J, the junction kept 5 bases outside the gene matches. CDR3 length: 13 amino acids.

The chain joins TRBV19 to TRBJ2-2; 7 bases are a match to TRBD2. The V segment lost 5 bases and the J segment 6 bases; nucleotides outside the gene matches: 6. CDR3 length: 14 amino acids. Germline loops: CDR1 LNHDA, CDR2 SQIVND (reference sequence). CDR3 sequence: CASSPREVPGELFF. The CDR3 bases are TGTGCCAGTAGTCCCCGGGAGGTCCCCGGGGAGCTGTTTTTT.